Shown below are 27 T cell receptor beta chains from a single sample sequenced in a study of shared clonotypes between healthy human individuals. Profiled with immunoSEQ multiplex PCR; TCRdb holds only in-frame clones, not every one. The sample lists about 1.1 million clones; more than 75% were seen once. Sequencing used memory CD4+ T cells from PBMCs. Subset given: CD45RA-negative fraction. These receptors came from a man younger than 30 in good health. Some clones in this sample may be carry-over from other donors' samples.

This rearrangement joins TRBV7-9 to TRBJ1-1; D gene unclear. V was cut by 5 bases and J by 1 base, with 11 bases left in between. CDR1 is SEHNR and CDR2 is FQNEAQ in the germline V gene (reference sequence). CDR3 length equals 14 residues. CDR3 sequence: CASSADTQNTEAFF. In nucleotides, the CDR3 is TGTGCCAGCAGCGCCGACACTCAGAACACTGAAGCTTTCTTT.

J is TRBJ2-2 and V is TRBV5-1, with D tentatively TRBD1 or TRBD2 (5 bases each). The germline V and J ends were trimmed by 0 bases and 5 bases, with 14 bases remaining between them. CDR3 length equals 16 residues. Looked up from germline, CDR1 is SGHRS and CDR2 is YFSETQ. CDR3 sequence: CASSLVQGRRTGELFF. The CDR3 coding sequence is TGCGCCAGCAGCTTGGTCCAGGGAAGGAGGACCGGGGAGCTGTTTTTT.

The chain links TRBV19 to TRBJ1-1; D remains unclear. The CDR3 length is 12 residues. V gave up 0 bases and J gave up 10 bases, with 9 bases separating them. Germline V gene sequence: CDR1 LNHDA, CDR2 SQIVND (reference sequence). CDR3 coding DNA: TGTGCCAGTAGTATAGAATTGGGTGGAGCTTTCTTT. Residues: CASSIELGGAFF.

V is TRBV27 and J is TRBJ1-5, with a possible D match to TRBD1 (6 bases). With 3 bases removed from V and 3 bases from J, the gap between germline ends came to 15 bases. The CDR3 runs to 16 residues. Germline CDR1 reads MNHEY; CDR2 reads SMNVEV (reference sequence). CDR3 in amino acids: CASSFRQVGVNQPQHF. CDR3 DNA: TGTGCCAGCAGTTTCCGACAGGTTGGCGTCAATCAGCCCCAGCATTTT.

Worth noting for this clone: The same CDR3 also results from other DNA sequences found in this sample. V is TRBV7-9 and J is TRBJ2-3, with 9 bases matching TRBD1. The V and J ends lost 5 bases and 3 bases, in that order; junction bases with no gene match: 3. CDR1 is SEHNR, CDR2 FQNEAQ, per germline (reference sequence). The CDR3 is 14 residues long. The CDR3 nucleotides read TGTGCCAGCAGCCCCGGGACAGGGACAGATACGCAGTATTTT. This codes for CASSPGTGTDTQYF.

Details on this clone: A much larger clone differs from this one at a single base, so this may be a read error. Other DNA sequences of this sample code for an identical CDR3. The chain employs TRBV14 and TRBJ2-7; D gene uncertain. V was clipped by 1 base and J by 4 bases, with 2 bases between them. Germline lookup yields CDR1 SGHDN and CDR2 FVKESK. There are 11 residues in the CDR3. CDR3 DNA sequence: TGTGCCAGCAGCCAAGGGTACGAGCAGTACTTC. Its protein product is CASSQGYEQYF. Full variable domain (rest looked up from reference TRBV14 and TRBJ2-7): EAGVTQFPSHSVIEKGQTVTLRCDPISGHDNLYWYRRVMGKEIKFLLHFVKESKQDESGMPNNRFLAERTGGTYSTLKVQPAELEDSGVYFCASSQGYEQYFGPGTRLTVT.

The chain recombines TRBV30 with TRBJ1-3, with D possibly matching TRBD1 (6 bases). The CDR3 contains 14 residues. V was trimmed by 0 bases and J by 3 bases, leaving 9 bases between them. Germline assignment: CDR1 GTSNPN and CDR2 SVGIG (reference sequence). CDR3 protein: CAWSVTGFGNTIYF. The CDR3 DNA sequence: TGTGCCTGGAGTGTCACAGGGTTTGGAAACACCATATATTTT.

This chain connects TRBV5-1 to TRBJ1-3; a possible D gene is TRBD1 (5 bases). This CDR3 has 16 residues. Trimming cost V 3 bases and J 0 bases, with 13 bases left between them. Germline lookup yields CDR1 SGHRS and CDR2 YFSETQ. CDR3 in amino acids: CASSSRVSTSGNTIYF. The CDR3 coding sequence is TGCGCCAGCAGCTCCAGGGTTTCTACCTCTGGAAACACCATATATTTT.

The genes are TRBV7-2 and TRBJ1-2; 7 nucleotides line up with TRBD1. Germline assignment: CDR1 SGHTA and CDR2 FQGNSA. There are 13 residues in the CDR3. J was trimmed by 8 bases and V by 1 base; bases with no gene match: 4. The CDR3: CASSLGQGSGYTF. The CDR3 DNA reads as TGTGCCAGCAGCTTAGGACAGGGCTCGGGCTACACCTTC.

The rearrangement joins TRBV27 to TRBJ1-4; 9 bases align to TRBD1. In germline, CDR1 is MNHEY, CDR2 SMNVEV (reference sequence). This CDR3 is 15 amino acids long. J lost 8 bases, V lost 1 base, and 5 bases had no gene match. CDR3 loop: CASSLWTGEDEKLFF. The CDR3 DNA reads TGTGCCAGCAGTTTATGGACAGGGGAGGACGAAAAACTGTTTTTT.

The chain has TRBV28 and TRBJ2-5; 13 bases match TRBD2. Germline loops: CDR1 MDHEN, CDR2 SYDVKM. The CDR3 has 16 amino acids. Unmatched junction bases numbered 7, after V lost 4 bases and J lost 5 bases. The CDR3 DNA reads TGTGCCAGCAGTTCTGCACTAGCGGGAGGGTCGGAGACCCAGTACTTC. This gives the protein CASSSALAGGSETQYF.

DNA of the CDR3: TGTGCCAGCAGCAACCCACAGGGCTACGAGCAGTACTTC. This codes for CASSNPQGYEQYF. The chain couples TRBV28 to TRBJ2-7; a weak D match, TRBD1 (6 bases). Germline lookup yields CDR1 MDHEN and CDR2 SYDVKM. CDR3 size: 13 residues. V was cut by 6 bases and J by 3 bases, with 12 bases left in between.

The CDR3 loop reads CASSLTTGHEQYF. The DNA for the CDR3 is TGTGCCAGCAGCCTAACGACAGGGCACGAGCAGTACTTC. The rearrangement joins TRBV7-9 to TRBJ2-7, with 7 bases that match TRBD1. The CDR3 runs to 13 residues. Trimming removed 5 bases from V and 5 bases from J; junction bases left unmatched: 6. Germline CDR1 is SEHNR and CDR2 is FQNEAQ (reference sequence).

Only a few counts were recorded for this clone. The chain joins TRBV27 to TRBJ1-5; D is ambiguous. CDR1 is MNHEY and CDR2 is SMNVEV in the germline V gene (reference sequence). CDR3 length equals 13 residues. Between the trimmed V and J ends, which lost 3 bases and 4 bases, there was a span of 7 bases. As DNA, the CDR3 is TGTGCCAGCAGTTTCCAGGAGAATCAGCCCCAGCATTTT. It codes for CASSFQENQPQHF.

The chain joins TRBV18 to TRBJ2-6; D might be TRBD1 (5 bases). The V gene lost 3 bases and the J gene lost 4 bases, with 7 bases spanning the gap. Per the germline V gene, CDR1 is KGHSH and CDR2 is LQKENI. The CDR3 totals 14 residues. CDR3 region: CASSPNRGANVLTF. The DNA for the CDR3 is TGTGCCAGCTCACCGAACAGGGGGGCCAACGTCCTGACTTTC.

For this clone: In the same sample, other DNA sequences code for this CDR3. The chain couples TRBV9 to TRBJ2-2, with 8 bases matching TRBD2. The germline gives CDR1 SGDLS, CDR2 YYNGEE. V was clipped by 0 bases and J by 8 bases; unmatched bases: 6. The CDR3 length is 15 residues. For the CDR3, the DNA is TGTGCCAGCAGCGTAGAGCTAGCGGGCACGGGGGAGCTGTTTTTT. This gives the protein CASSVELAGTGELFF. Complete variable domain (other parts from reference TRBV9 and TRBJ2-2): DSGVTQTPKHLITATGQRVTLRCSPRSGDLSVYWYQQSLDQGLQFLIQYYNGEERAKGNILERFSAQQFPDLHSELNLSSLELGDSALYFCASSVELAGTGELFFGEGSRLTVL.

V gene TRBV4-2 combines with J gene TRBJ1-3; D not resolved. The CDR3 length is 16 residues. Germline-derived CDR1 and CDR2 are LGHNA and YNFKEQ. V lost 0 bases and J 3 bases, leaving 12 bases between the germline ends. The CDR3 bases are TGTGCCAGCAGCCAAGAAAGCCCGGCGGGTGGAAACACCATATATTTT. Protein: CASSQESPAGGNTIYF.

The chain recombines TRBV9 with TRBJ2-2; D ambiguous. The length of the CDR3 is 15 residues. V shed 3 bases and J shed 5 bases, with 14 bases lying between them. The germline V gene has CDR1 SGDLS and CDR2 YYNGEE. The CDR3 DNA is TGTGCCAGCAGCGCGTACTATACCAGGACCGGGGAGCTGTTTTTT. Translation: CASSAYYTRTGELFF.

V and J are TRBV10-3 and TRBJ2-5; no firm D call. V was pared by 7 bases and J by 6 bases, with 15 bases between. Germline V gene data show CDR1 as ENHRY and CDR2 as SYGVKD. The CDR3 consists of 13 residues. The CDR3 DNA is TGTGCCATCAAGCCGGACGTAGCCCAGACCCAGTACTTC. Translated: CAIKPDVAQTQYF.

The J gene is TRBJ2-2, the V gene TRBV2; D is perhaps TRBD1 (6 bases). The CDR3 length is 15 residues. Germline-derived CDR1 and CDR2 are SNHLY and FYNNEI. V lost 2 bases to trimming and J lost 0 bases, with 7 bases between them. This CDR3 is CASSETGSNTGELFF. CDR3 DNA: TGTGCCAGCAGTGAAACAGGGTCGAACACCGGGGAGCTGTTTTTT.

The chain couples TRBV6-5 to TRBJ1-1; the D is unclear. Trimming cost V 5 bases and J 10 bases, with 14 bases left between them. The CDR3 contains 12 residues. Germline V CDR1 and CDR2: MNHEY, SVGAGI. CDR3 amino acids: CASSPGSRGAFF. The CDR3 DNA reads as TGTGCCAGCAGTCCGGGCTCTCGGGGAGCTTTCTTT.

V and J are TRBV5-1 and TRBJ2-1, with D uncertain. CDR1 is SGHRS and CDR2 is YFSETQ in the germline V gene. V dropped 1 base and J dropped 5 bases, with 13 bases sitting between them. This CDR3 has 15 residues. The CDR3 is CASSLPSYPHNEQFF. CDR3 bases: TGCGCCAGCAGCTTGCCAAGTTACCCGCACAATGAGCAGTTCTTC.

The chain carries TRBV28 and TRBJ1-2; 7 nucleotides agree with TRBD1. Germline V CDR1 and CDR2: MDHEN, SYDVKM. V lost 3 bases, J lost 2 bases, and 0 bases stayed unmatched. The CDR3 loop spans 13 amino acids. In DNA form, the CDR3 reads TGTGCCAGCAGTTTGGACAGGAACTATGGCTACACCTTC. This translates into CASSLDRNYGYTF.

This clone showed up just once. This sample includes further DNA sequences coding for the same CDR3. V usage is TRBV29-1 and J usage is TRBJ1-2, with D maybe TRBD1 (6 bases). Trimming shortened V by 6 bases and J by 4 bases, and 15 bases separated the two germline ends. From germline, CDR1 is SQVTM and CDR2 ANQGSEA. This CDR3 is 13 amino acids long. The CDR3: CSVGRDNLYGYTF. In DNA, the CDR3 is TGCAGCGTGGGCAGGGACAATCTCTATGGCTACACCTTC.

This clone has only one observation. Here the CDR3 DNA reads TGTGCCAGCAGTGAAGACAGAGCGCCAGATACGCAGTATTTT. It encodes CASSEDRAPDTQYF. The chain is built from TRBV2 and TRBJ2-3; D unresolved. V dropped 1 base and J dropped 4 bases, with 9 bases sitting between them. Per germline, CDR1 SNHLY and CDR2 FYNNEI. The CDR3 is made up of 14 amino acids.

This clone has just a few counts. The genes are TRBV2 and TRBJ2-5; D gene unclear. With the DNA end fitting TRBJ2-7 better, the J assignment may be wrong. Germline CDR1 SNHLY, CDR2 FYNNEI. There are 14 residues in the CDR3. In DNA, the CDR3 is TGTGCCAGTCGGTCTTCTCTTGGTTCCTACGAGCAGTACTTC. Its protein is CASRSSLGSYEQYF.

Ten or more counts support this clone. V is TRBV6-6 and J is TRBJ2-7; D gene uncertain. This CDR3 spans 14 amino acids. Trimming removed 2 bases from V and 1 base from J, with 9 bases in between. Germline assignment: CDR1 MNHNY and CDR2 SVGAGI (reference sequence). In DNA form, the CDR3 reads TGTGCCAGCAGTTACACCCAATCTTCCTACGAGCAGTACTTC. Its protein is CASSYTQSSYEQYF.